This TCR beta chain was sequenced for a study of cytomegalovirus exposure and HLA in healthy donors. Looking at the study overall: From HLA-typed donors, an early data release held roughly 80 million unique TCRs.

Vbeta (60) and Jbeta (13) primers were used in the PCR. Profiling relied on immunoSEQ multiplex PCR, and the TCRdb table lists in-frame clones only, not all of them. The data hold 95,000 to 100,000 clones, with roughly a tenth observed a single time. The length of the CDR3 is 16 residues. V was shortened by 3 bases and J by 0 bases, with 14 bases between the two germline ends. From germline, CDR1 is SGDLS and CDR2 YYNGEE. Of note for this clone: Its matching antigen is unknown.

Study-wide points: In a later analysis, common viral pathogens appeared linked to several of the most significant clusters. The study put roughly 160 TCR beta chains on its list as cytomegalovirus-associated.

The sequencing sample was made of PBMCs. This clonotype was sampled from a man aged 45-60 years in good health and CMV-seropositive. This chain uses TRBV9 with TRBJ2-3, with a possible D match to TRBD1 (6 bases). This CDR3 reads CASSEMGATSTDTQYF. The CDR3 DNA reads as TGTGCCAGCAGCGAGATGGGGGCTACTAGCACAGATACGCAGTATTTT.